Below are 20 T cell receptor beta chains sequenced from a single sample in a study of cytomegalovirus exposure and HLA in healthy donors. PCR employed 60 Vbeta and 13 Jbeta primers. Clones were sequenced by immunoSEQ multiplex PCR, and TCRdb holds only the in-frame ones, with some missing. The sample yields 150,000 to 200,000 clones, around 78% seen once. Sequenced: PBMCs. These receptor sequences come from a woman aged 25 to 39 in good health and CMV-seropositive.

V and J are TRBV28 and TRBJ2-5; D might be TRBD1 (5 bases). CDR1 is MDHEN and CDR2 is SYDVKM in the germline V gene. The V and J ends lost 2 bases and 2 bases respectively, with 12 bases between them. CDR3 length: 15 residues. CDR3 residues: CASSLGTGYQETQYF. The CDR3 coding sequence is TGTGCCAGCAGTTTAGGAACAGGATATCAAGAGACCCAGTACTTC.

V usage is TRBV6-6 and J usage is TRBJ2-3; TRBD1 matches 9 bases. Trimming cost V 6 bases and J 2 bases; bases outside gene matches: 9. This CDR3 comprises 16 residues. CDR1 MNHNY and CDR2 SVGAGI come from the germline V gene (reference sequence). This chain's CDR3 is CASSPAGTGYTDTQYF. In DNA, the CDR3 is TGTGCCAGCAGCCCCGCCGGGACAGGGTACACAGATACGCAGTATTTT.

The V and J genes are TRBV4-3 and TRBJ1-4; the D gene is possibly TRBD1 (5 bases). The germline V gene has CDR1 LGHNA and CDR2 YSLEER. Deletions cut 0 bases from V and 10 bases from J, with 12 bases between. The length of the CDR3 is 14 residues. In DNA, the CDR3 is TGCGCCAGCAGCCAAGATCAGGGAAGCCCAAAACTGTTTTTT. Translation gives CASSQDQGSPKLFF.

V usage is TRBV6-5 and J usage is TRBJ2-5; 7 bases are shared with TRBD1. Germline V gives CDR1 MNHEY, CDR2 SVGAGI. CDR3 length: 12 amino acids. V trimming: 6 bases; J trimming: 5 bases; junction bases outside the gene matches: 3. Here the CDR3 reads CASRRGQETQYF. In DNA form, the CDR3 reads TGTGCCAGCAGAAGGGGGCAGGAGACCCAGTACTTC.

The chain combines TRBV18 with TRBJ1-2; tentatively, D is TRBD1 (6 bases). Germline lookup yields CDR1 KGHSH and CDR2 LQKENI. The CDR3 extends over 12 amino acids. V shed 0 bases and J shed 8 bases, with 7 bases lying between them. The CDR3, as DNA: TGTGCCAGCTCACCACCGAGGGGGGGCTACACCTTC. This sequence encodes CASSPPRGGYTF. Looking up the rest from reference TRBV18 and TRBJ1-2 gives the full variable domain: NAGVMQNPRHLVRRRGQEARLRCSPMKGHSHVYWYRQLPEEGLKFMVYLQKENIIDESGMPKERFSAEFPKEGPSILRIQQVVRGDSAAYFCASSPPRGGYTFGSGTRLTVV.

The chain employs TRBV25-1 and TRBJ2-7; tentatively, D is TRBD2 (6 bases). The germline V gene encodes CDR1 MGHDK and CDR2 SYGVNS. The CDR3 sequence is 13 residues long. Trimming stripped 4 bases from V and 2 bases from J, with 9 bases between. The CDR3 DNA sequence: TGTGCCAGCAGTGGGACTATCGCCTACGAGCAGTACTTC. It specifies CASSGTIAYEQYF.

CDR3 residues: CASSLGLTTDTQYF. As DNA, the CDR3 is TGTGCCAGCAGCTTAGGACTGACTACAGATACGCAGTATTTT. The rearrangement links TRBV7-2 to TRBJ2-3; no clear D. Germline V CDR1 and CDR2: SGHTA, FQGNSA. CDR3 length: 14 residues. Trimming removed 1 base at V and 3 bases at J, with 8 bases between.

The chain has TRBV6-5 and TRBJ1-6; 8 bases are a match to TRBD1. The V segment lost 0 bases and the J segment 9 bases; nucleotides outside the gene matches: 7. The CDR3 has 16 residues. The germline V gene has CDR1 MNHEY and CDR2 SVGAGI. This CDR3 reads CASSYSPGQGGSPLHF. CDR3 coding DNA: TGTGCCAGCAGTTACTCGCCCGGACAGGGAGGTTCACCCCTCCACTTT.

V usage is TRBV4-3 and J usage is TRBJ2-4, with D unresolved. CDR1 LGHNA and CDR2 YSLEER come from the germline V gene. The ends were cut back, 0 bases at V and 0 bases at J, with 12 bases in the middle. This CDR3 contains 17 residues. The CDR3 is CASSQDRLNGAKNIQYF. The CDR3 region has the DNA TGCGCCAGCAGCCAAGACCGGTTAAACGGAGCCAAAAACATTCAGTACTTC.

The rearrangement uses TRBV29-1 and TRBJ2-3, with D perhaps TRBD2 (5 bases). The ends were cut back, 4 bases at V and 3 bases at J, with 11 bases in the middle. CDR1 is SQVTM, CDR2 ANQGSEA, per germline. The CDR3 extends over 13 amino acids. The CDR3 is CSVVKRGTDTQYF. The CDR3 bases are TGCAGCGTTGTTAAACGGGGAACAGATACGCAGTATTTT.

The V gene is TRBV2, the J gene TRBJ1-2, with D perhaps matching TRBD1 (5 bases). Per germline, CDR1 SNHLY and CDR2 FYNNEI. The CDR3 consists of 14 residues. Trimming pared 5 bases from V and 4 bases from J, leaving 14 bases between. This chain's CDR3 is CASSLDLGGYGYTF. The DNA of the CDR3 is TGTGCCAGCAGTCTAGACCTGGGGGGCTATGGCTACACCTTC.

This sequence joins TRBV28 and TRBJ1-5, with 7 positions matching TRBD1. With 6 bases clipped from V and 5 bases from J, the junction kept 4 bases outside the gene matches. The CDR3 runs to 13 residues. Germline V gene data show CDR1 as MDHEN and CDR2 as SYDVKM. CDR3 amino acids: CASSRQGYQPQHF. The CDR3 DNA reads as TGTGCCAGCAGCCGACAGGGTTATCAGCCCCAGCATTTT.

The chain links TRBV5-1 to TRBJ2-5; TRBD1 might be the D (5 bases). V lost 4 bases, J lost 4 bases, and 14 bases lay in between. Per the germline V gene, CDR1 is SGHRS and CDR2 is YFSETQ. The CDR3 covers 14 residues. As DNA, the CDR3 is TGCGCCAGCAGCGCCTCGTGGGGCGGAGAGACCCAGTACTTC. The encoded protein is CASSASWGGETQYF.

The chain has TRBV6-5 and TRBJ1-1; no clear D. This CDR3 has 13 residues. V was shortened by 3 bases and J by 2 bases, with 7 bases between the two germline ends. Germline V gene data show CDR1 as MNHEY and CDR2 as SVGAGI. The DNA for the CDR3 is TGTGCCAGCAGTTATAACAGAAACACTGAAGCTTTCTTT. It specifies CASSYNRNTEAFF.

The rearrangement uses TRBV19 and TRBJ2-3, with TRBD1 identical over 10 bases. With V trimmed by 6 bases and J by 4 bases, 10 bases remained unmatched. The CDR3 sequence is 16 residues long. Germline V gene data show CDR1 as LNHDA and CDR2 as SQIVND (reference sequence). CDR3 nucleotide sequence: TGTGCCAGTAGGAACCATTTGGGACAGGGGCCAGATACGCAGTATTTT. Protein: CASRNHLGQGPDTQYF.

This rearrangement joins TRBV9 to TRBJ2-7; TRBD2 might be the D (7 bases). V lost 4 bases, J lost 5 bases, and 22 bases lay in between. The CDR3 spans 16 residues. Germline V gene sequence: CDR1 SGDLS, CDR2 YYNGEE. CDR3 loop: CASSISASGGQNEQYF. CDR3 in DNA: TGTGCCAGCAGCATAAGTGCGTCGGGGGGCCAGAACGAGCAGTACTTC.

V usage is TRBV6-5 and J usage is TRBJ2-1, with 7 bases that match TRBD1. V dropped 4 bases and J dropped 1; count of bases not matched to a gene: 4. This CDR3 comprises 15 residues. Germline values: CDR1 MNHEY, CDR2 SVGAGI. Here the CDR3 DNA reads TGTGCCAGCAGTTCTCCGGACAGGTCCTACAATGAGCAGTTCTTC. Translated, it gives CASSSPDRSYNEQFF.

The V call is TRBV27, the J call TRBJ1-2; TRBD1 aligns across 7 bases. Germline V CDR1 and CDR2: MNHEY, SMNVEV (reference sequence). The CDR3 sequence is 15 residues long. J was trimmed by 2 bases and V by 5 bases; bases with no gene match: 8. The CDR3 nucleotides read TGTGCCAGCAGTATCGACCCGGGACAGAACTATGGCTACACCTTC. Amino acid sequence: CASSIDPGQNYGYTF.

The table lists this clone with a count of one. V gene TRBV6-1 combines with J gene TRBJ1-6; unclear D gene. Trimming pared 3 bases from V and 7 bases from J, leaving 10 bases between. From germline, CDR1 is MNHNS and CDR2 SASEGT. The CDR3 is 14 residues long. CDR3 DNA sequence: TGTGCCAGCAGTGACGTTCTATCCAATTCACCCCTCCACTTT. Its protein product is CASSDVLSNSPLHF.

The chain uses TRBV25-1 and TRBJ2-2; no clear D gene. The CDR3 is 12 residues long. The V gene lost 8 bases and the J gene lost 5 bases, with 9 bases spanning the gap. The germline CDR1 and CDR2 sequences are MGHDK and SYGVNS. The CDR3 spells CASLEETGELFF. CDR3 nucleotide sequence: TGTGCCAGCCTTGAGGAGACCGGGGAGCTGTTTTTT.